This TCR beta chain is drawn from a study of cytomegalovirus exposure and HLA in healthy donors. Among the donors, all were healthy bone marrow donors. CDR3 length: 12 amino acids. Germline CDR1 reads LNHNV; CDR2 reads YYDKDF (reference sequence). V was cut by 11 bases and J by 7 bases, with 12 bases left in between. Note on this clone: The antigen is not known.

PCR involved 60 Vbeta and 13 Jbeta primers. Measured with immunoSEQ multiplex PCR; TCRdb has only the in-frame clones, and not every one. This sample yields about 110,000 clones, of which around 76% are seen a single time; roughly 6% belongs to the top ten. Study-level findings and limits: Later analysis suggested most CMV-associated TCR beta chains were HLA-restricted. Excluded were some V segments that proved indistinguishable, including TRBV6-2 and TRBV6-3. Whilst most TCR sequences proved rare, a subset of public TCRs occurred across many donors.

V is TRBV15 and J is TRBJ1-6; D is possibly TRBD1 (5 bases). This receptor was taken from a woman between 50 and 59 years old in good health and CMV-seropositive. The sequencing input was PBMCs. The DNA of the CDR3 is TGTGCCGCCGGCAGGGAGAATTCACCCCTCCACTTT. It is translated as CAAGRENSPLHF.